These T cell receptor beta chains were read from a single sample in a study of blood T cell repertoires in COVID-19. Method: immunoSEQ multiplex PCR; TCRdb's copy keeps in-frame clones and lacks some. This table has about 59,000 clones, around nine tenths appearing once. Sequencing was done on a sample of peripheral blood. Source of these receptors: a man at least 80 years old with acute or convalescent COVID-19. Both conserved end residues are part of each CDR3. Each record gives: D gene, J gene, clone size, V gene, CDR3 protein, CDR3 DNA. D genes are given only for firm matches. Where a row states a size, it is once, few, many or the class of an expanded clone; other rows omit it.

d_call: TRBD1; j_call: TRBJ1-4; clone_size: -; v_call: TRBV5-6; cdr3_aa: CASSSSGQGFWEKLFF; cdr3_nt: TGTGCCAGCAGCTCCAGTGGACAGGGTTTCTGGGAAAAACTGTTTTTT
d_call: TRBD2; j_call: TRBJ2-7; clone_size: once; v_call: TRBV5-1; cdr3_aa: CASSNRRGGSSSYEQYF; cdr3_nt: TGCGCCAGCAGCAACCGGCGGGGGGGCTCAAGCTCCTACGAGCAGTACTTC
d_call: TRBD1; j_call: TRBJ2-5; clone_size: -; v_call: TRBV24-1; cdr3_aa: CATSDGGTGGTQYF; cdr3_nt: TGTGCCACCAGTGATGGGGGGACAGGGGGGACCCAGTACTTC
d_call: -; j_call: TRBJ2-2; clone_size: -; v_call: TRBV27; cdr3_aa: CASIQTNTGELFF; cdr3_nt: TGTGCCAGCATCCAAACGAACACCGGGGAGCTGTTTTTT
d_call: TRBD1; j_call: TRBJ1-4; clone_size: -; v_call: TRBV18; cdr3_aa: CASSPMGQGDEKLFF; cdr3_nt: TGTGCCAGCTCACCAATGGGACAGGGGGATGAAAAACTGTTTTTT
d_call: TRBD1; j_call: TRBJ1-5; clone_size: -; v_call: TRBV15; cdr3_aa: CATSRYGQGGNQPQHF; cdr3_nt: TGTGCCACCAGCAGATACGGACAGGGAGGCAATCAGCCCCAGCATTTT
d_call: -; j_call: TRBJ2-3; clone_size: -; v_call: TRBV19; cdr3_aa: CASSMAGGPTDTQYF; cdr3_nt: TGTGCCAGTAGTATGGCCGGAGGGCCGACAGATACGCAGTATTTT
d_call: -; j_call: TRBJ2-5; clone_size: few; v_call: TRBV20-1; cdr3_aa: CSDHRETQYF; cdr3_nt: TGCAGTGATCATCGGGAGACCCAGTACTTC
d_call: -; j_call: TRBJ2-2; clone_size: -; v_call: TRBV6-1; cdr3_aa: CASSELGLWAGELFF; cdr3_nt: TGTGCCAGCAGTGAATTGGGGCTGTGGGCCGGGGAGCTGTTTTTT
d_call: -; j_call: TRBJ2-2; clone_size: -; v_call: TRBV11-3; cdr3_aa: CASSTRQANTGELFF; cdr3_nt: TGTGCCAGCAGCACAAGACAGGCGAACACCGGGGAGCTGTTTTTT
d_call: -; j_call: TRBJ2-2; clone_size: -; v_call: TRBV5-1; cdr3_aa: CASSPETRNTGELFF; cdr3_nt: TGCGCCAGCAGCCCCGAGACTAGAAACACCGGGGAGCTGTTTTTT
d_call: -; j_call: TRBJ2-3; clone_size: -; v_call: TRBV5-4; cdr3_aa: CASSLEDWRGVTDTQYF; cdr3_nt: TGTGCCAGCAGCTTGGAGGATTGGCGGGGAGTGACAGATACGCAGTATTTT
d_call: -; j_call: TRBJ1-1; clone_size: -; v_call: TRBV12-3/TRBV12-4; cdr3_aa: CASSLRPGTEAFF; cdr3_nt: TGTGCCAGCAGTTTAAGGCCGGGGACTGAAGCTTTCTTT
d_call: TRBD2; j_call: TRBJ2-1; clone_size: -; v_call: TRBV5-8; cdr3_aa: CASTASGRGYNEQFF; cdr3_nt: TGTGCCAGCACCGCCTCGGGGAGGGGCTACAATGAGCAGTTCTTC
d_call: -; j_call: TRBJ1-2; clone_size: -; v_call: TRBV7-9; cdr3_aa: CASSLGEQVRGYTF; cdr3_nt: TGTGCCAGCAGCTTAGGTGAGCAGGTCCGTGGCTACACCTTC
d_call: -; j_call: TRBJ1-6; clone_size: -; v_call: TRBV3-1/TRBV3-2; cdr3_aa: CASSQDPSASSYNSPLHF; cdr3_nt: TGTGCCAGCAGCCAAGATCCCTCTGCGAGCTCCTATAATTCACCCCTCCACTTT
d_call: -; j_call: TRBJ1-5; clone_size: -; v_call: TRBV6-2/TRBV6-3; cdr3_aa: CASSQLDQPQHF; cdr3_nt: TGTGCCAGCAGCCAACTAGATCAGCCCCAGCATTTT
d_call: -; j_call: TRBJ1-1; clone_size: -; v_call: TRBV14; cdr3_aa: CASSQDLGEVNTEAFF; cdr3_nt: TGTGCCAGCAGCCAAGATCTAGGGGAGGTGAACACTGAAGCTTTCTTT
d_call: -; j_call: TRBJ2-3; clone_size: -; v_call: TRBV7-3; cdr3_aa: CASSYGLPEDTQYF; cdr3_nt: TGTGCCAGCAGCTACGGACTGCCGGAGGATACGCAGTATTTT
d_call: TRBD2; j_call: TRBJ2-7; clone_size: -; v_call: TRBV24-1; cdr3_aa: CATSGVSGTTYEQYF; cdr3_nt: TGTGCCACCAGTGGTGTCAGCGGGACTACCTACGAGCAGTACTTC
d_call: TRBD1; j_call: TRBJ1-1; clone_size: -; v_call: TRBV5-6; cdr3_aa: CASSRNRGEGTEAFF; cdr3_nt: TGTGCCAGCAGCAGGAACAGGGGAGAGGGCACTGAAGCTTTCTTT
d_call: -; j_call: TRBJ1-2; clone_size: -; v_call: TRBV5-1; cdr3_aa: CASSLYSPQRDGYTF; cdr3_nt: TGCGCCAGCAGCCTCTACAGCCCCCAGAGGGATGGCTACACCTTC
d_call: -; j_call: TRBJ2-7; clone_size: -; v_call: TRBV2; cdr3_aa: CASSEVASSYEQYF; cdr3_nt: TGTGCCAGCAGTGAAGTTGCCAGCTCCTACGAGCAGTACTTC
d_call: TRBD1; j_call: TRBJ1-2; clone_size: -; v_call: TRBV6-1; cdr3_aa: CASSERQGANYGYTF; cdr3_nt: TGTGCCAGCAGTGAGAGACAGGGGGCTAACTATGGCTACACCTTC
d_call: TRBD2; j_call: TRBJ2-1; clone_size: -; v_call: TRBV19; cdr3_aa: CASSILAGGPGEQFF; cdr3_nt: TGTGCCAGTAGTATCCTAGCGGGGGGGCCCGGTGAGCAGTTCTTC
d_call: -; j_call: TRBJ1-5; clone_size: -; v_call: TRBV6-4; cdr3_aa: CASSEESDQPQHF; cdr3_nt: TGTGCCAGCAGTGAAGAGTCCGATCAGCCCCAGCATTTT
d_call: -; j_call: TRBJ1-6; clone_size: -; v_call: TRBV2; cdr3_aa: CASSDVAPYNSPLHF; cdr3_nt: TGTGCCAGCAGTGACGTGGCACCTTATAATTCACCCCTCCACTTT
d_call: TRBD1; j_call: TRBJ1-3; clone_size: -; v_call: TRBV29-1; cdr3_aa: CSAGTAGNTIYF; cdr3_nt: TGCAGCGCCGGGACAGCTGGAAACACCATATATTTT
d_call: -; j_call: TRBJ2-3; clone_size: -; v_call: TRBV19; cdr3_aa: CASSPYPGSLGPTDTQYF; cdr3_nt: TGTGCCAGTAGTCCGTATCCCGGGAGCTTAGGTCCCACAGATACGCAGTATTTT
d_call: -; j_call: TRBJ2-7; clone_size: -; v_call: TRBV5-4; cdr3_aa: CASSLAQGHEQYF; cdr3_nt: TGTGCCAGCAGCTTGGCACAGGGCCACGAGCAGTACTTC
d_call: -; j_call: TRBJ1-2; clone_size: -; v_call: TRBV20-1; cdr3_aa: CSATTDGYTF; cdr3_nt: TGCAGTGCTACCACAGATGGCTACACCTTC
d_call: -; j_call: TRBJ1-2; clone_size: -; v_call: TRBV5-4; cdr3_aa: CASSLTRFDGYTF; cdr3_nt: TGTGCCAGCAGCCTGACTCGATTCGATGGCTACACCTTC
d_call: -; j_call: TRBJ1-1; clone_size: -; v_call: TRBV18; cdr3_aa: CASSPDGGPGAFF; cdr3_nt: TGTGCCAGCTCACCAGATGGAGGACCCGGTGCTTTCTTT
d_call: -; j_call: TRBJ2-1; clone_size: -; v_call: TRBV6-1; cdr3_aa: CASSDPQGRYNEQFF; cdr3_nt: TGTGCCAGCAGTGACCCCCAGGGGCGGTACAATGAGCAGTTCTTC
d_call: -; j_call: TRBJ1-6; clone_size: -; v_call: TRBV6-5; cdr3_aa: CASSPRQNNSPLHF; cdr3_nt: TGTGCCAGCAGTCCCAGACAGAATAATTCACCCCTCCACTTT
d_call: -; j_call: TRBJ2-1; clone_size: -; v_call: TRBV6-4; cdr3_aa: CASSDSAGAMNEQFF; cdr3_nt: TGTGCCAGCAGTGACTCCGCGGGGGCCATGAATGAGCAGTTCTTC
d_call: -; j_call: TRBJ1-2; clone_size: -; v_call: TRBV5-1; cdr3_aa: CASSLGRDGGYTF; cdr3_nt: TGCGCCAGCAGCTTGGGACGGGATGGTGGCTACACCTTC
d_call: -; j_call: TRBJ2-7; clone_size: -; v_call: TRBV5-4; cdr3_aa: CASSLGGRSSEQYF; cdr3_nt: TGTGCCAGCAGCTTGGGGGGCCGGTCCAGCGAGCAGTACTTC
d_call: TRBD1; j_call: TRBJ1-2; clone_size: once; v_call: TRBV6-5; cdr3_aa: CASHLGQGAPGYTF; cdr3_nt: TGTGCCAGCCATCTGGGACAGGGGGCGCCTGGCTACACCTTC
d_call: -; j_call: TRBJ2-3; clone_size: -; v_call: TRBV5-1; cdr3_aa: CASSLESLADTQYF; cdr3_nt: TGCGCCAGCAGCTTGGAGAGCTTGGCAGATACGCAGTATTTT
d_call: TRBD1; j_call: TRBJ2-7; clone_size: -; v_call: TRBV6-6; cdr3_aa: CASSRDRTYEQYF; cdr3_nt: TGTGCCAGCAGCCGGGACAGAACCTACGAGCAGTACTTC
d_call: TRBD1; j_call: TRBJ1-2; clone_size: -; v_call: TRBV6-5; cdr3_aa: CASSRGQGANYGYTF; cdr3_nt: TGTGCCAGCAGTCGCGGACAGGGGGCTAACTATGGCTACACCTTC
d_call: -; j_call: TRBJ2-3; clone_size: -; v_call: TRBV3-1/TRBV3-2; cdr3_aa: CASSQGRLSTDTQYF; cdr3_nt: TGTGCCAGCAGCCAAGGCAGACTGAGCACAGATACGCAGTATTTT
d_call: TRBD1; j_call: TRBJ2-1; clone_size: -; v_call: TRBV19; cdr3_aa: CASSQAGTGNNEQFF; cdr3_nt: TGTGCCAGTAGTCAAGCCGGGACAGGTAACAATGAGCAGTTCTTC
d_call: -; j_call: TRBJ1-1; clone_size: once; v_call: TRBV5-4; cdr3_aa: CASSPLEKDTEAFF; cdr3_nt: TGTGCCAGCAGCCCCCTGGAGAAGGACACTGAAGCTTTCTTT
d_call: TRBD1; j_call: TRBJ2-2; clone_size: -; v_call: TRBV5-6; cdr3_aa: CASSTNVDRANTGELFF; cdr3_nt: TGTGCCAGCAGCACTAACGTAGACAGGGCGAACACCGGGGAGCTGTTTTTT
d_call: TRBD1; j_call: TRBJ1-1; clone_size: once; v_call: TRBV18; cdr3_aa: CASSPWDRGNGNTEAFF; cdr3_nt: TGTGCCAGCTCACCATGGGACAGGGGCAATGGAAACACTGAAGCTTTCTTT
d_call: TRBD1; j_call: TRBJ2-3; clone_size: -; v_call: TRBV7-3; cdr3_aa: CASSPDGQVSKQYF; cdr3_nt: TGTGCCAGCAGCCCGGACGGACAGGTATCTAAGCAGTATTTT
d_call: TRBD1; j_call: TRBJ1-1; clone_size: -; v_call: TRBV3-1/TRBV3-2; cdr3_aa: CASSPTTGGGTEAFF; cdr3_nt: TGTGCCAGCAGCCCGACGACAGGGGGCGGCACTGAAGCTTTCTTT
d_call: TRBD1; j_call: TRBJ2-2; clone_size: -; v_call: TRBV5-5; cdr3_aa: CASRETGGTGELFF; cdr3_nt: TGTGCCAGCAGGGAAACAGGGGGAACCGGGGAGCTGTTTTTT
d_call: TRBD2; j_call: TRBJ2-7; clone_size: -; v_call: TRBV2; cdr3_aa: CASSGGTSGGLSYEQYF; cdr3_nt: TGTGCCAGCAGTGGGGGGACTAGCGGGGGCCTCTCCTACGAGCAGTACTTC